This T cell receptor beta chain is drawn from a study of blood T cell repertoires in COVID-19. Study overall: Material from acute and convalescent COVID-19 was sourced from the United States, Italy and Spain.

Data came from immunoSEQ multiplex PCR; TCRdb stores just in-frame clones and leaves some out. Among under 65,000 clones listed, approximately 82% were seen once. Trimming took off 3 bases at V and 5 bases at J, with 7 bases between the two ends. The CDR3 is made up of 13 amino acids. Germline V CDR1 and CDR2: SGHTA, FQGNSA. The chain has TRBV7-2 and TRBJ1-4; D is unclear. The sequence was obtained from a woman in her 50s with acute COVID-19. The sequencing sample was made of PBMCs or T cells enriched from blood (not recorded which). CDR3 protein: CASSFTLNEKLFF. The CDR3 nucleotides read TGTGCCAGCAGCTTCACCCTAAATGAAAAACTGTTTTTT.